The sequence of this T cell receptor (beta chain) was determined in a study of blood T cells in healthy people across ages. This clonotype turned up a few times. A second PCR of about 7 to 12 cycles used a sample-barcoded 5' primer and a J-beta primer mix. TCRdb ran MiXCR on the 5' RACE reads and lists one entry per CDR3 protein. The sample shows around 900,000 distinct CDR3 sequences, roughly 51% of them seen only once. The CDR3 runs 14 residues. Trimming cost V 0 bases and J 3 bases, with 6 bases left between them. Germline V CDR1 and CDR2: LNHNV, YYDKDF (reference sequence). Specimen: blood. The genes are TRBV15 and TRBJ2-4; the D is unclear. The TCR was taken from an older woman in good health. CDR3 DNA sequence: TGTGCCACCAGCAGAGAGCTAGACAAAAACATTCAGTACTTC. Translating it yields CATSRELDKNIQYF. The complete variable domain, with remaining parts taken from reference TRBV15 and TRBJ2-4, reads DAMVIQNPRYQVTQFGKPVTLSCSQTLNHNVMYWYQQKSSQAPKLLFHYYDKDFNNEADTPDNFQSRRPNTSFCFLDIRSPGLGDTAMYLCATSRELDKNIQYFGAGTRLSVL.